This T cell receptor (beta chain) comes out of a study of T cell changes during pregnancy in multiple sclerosis. Germline V lookup: CDR1 SGHRS, CDR2 YFSETQ. The CDR3 is made up of 12 amino acids. V lost 4 bases and J lost 7, with 12 bases in between. Data came from immunoSEQ multiplex PCR; TCRdb stores just in-frame clones and leaves some out. The sample contains about 40,000 clones, 85% to 95% of which appear only once. The clonotype comes from a female donor with multiple sclerosis, enrolled in a pregnancy study. The chain carries TRBV5-1 and TRBJ2-7; a possible D gene is TRBD2 (7 bases). Sample: CD8+ T cells from peripheral blood mononuclear cells, taken in the third trimester of pregnancy. The CDR3: CASSPRGGEQYF. CDR3 in DNA: TGCGCCAGCAGCCCGAGGGGGGGGGAGCAGTACTTC.